The 12 T cell receptor beta chains presented below share a single source sample, sequenced in a study of blood T cell repertoires in COVID-19. Libraries were prepared by immunoSEQ multiplex PCR; TCRdb keeps only in-frame clonotypes and omits some of them. Found here are about 300,000 clones, 85% to 90% of them singletons; the top ten hold less than 3.5%. The sample comprised PBMCs or T cells enriched from blood (not recorded which). The receptors originated from a woman in her forties or fifties who had been exposed to COVID-19.

This chain links TRBV7-9 with TRBJ1-6; D unclear. Germline V CDR1 and CDR2: SEHNR, FQNEAQ (reference sequence). The CDR3 has 17 amino acids. Trimming removed 3 bases at V and 0 bases at J, with 12 bases between. The CDR3 nucleotides are TGTGCCAGCAGCTTCCCGGGTGGCAGCTCCTATAATTCACCCCTCCACTTT. This codes for CASSFPGGSSYNSPLHF. Filled out from reference TRBV7-9 and TRBJ1-6, the complete variable domain reads DTGVSQNPRHKITKRGQNVTFRCDPISEHNRLYWYRQTLGQGPEFLTYFQNEAQLEKSRLLSDRFSAERPKGSFSTLEIQRTEQGDSAMYLCASSFPGGSSYNSPLHFGNGTRLTVT.

The rearrangement joins TRBV9 to TRBJ1-4; 8 bases are shared with TRBD1. J lost 3 bases, V lost 3 bases, and 10 bases had no gene match. The CDR3 runs 17 residues. Germline CDR1 SGDLS, CDR2 YYNGEE. The CDR3 spells CASSAIPQTGANEKLFF. CDR3 coding DNA: TGTGCCAGCAGCGCCATACCCCAGACAGGGGCTAATGAAAAACTGTTTTTT.

A few counts support this clone. The rearrangement joins TRBV2 to TRBJ1-6; D perhaps matches TRBD1 (5 bases). V was trimmed by 2 bases and J by 7 bases, leaving 9 bases between them. Germline V lookup: CDR1 SNHLY, CDR2 FYNNEI. The CDR3 has 14 residues. CDR3 in amino acids: CASSEQGRNSPLHF. In DNA form, the CDR3 reads TGTGCCAGCAGTGAACAGGGTCGGAATTCACCCCTCCACTTT.

V is TRBV5-1 and J is TRBJ1-2; D uncertain. Germline V gives CDR1 SGHRS, CDR2 YFSETQ. This CDR3 has 15 amino acids. Trimming removed 4 bases at V and 6 bases at J, with 19 bases between. CDR3 bases: TGCGCCAGCAGCCCAATCCTCACTTATTTGGATGGCTACACCTTC. It specifies CASSPILTYLDGYTF.

V usage is TRBV19 and J usage is TRBJ1-1; D gene uncertain. This CDR3 has 15 amino acids. CDR1 is LNHDA and CDR2 is SQIVND in the germline V gene (reference sequence). Between the trimmed V and J ends, which lost 1 base and 5 bases, there was a span of 14 bases. CDR3 sequence (DNA): TGTGCCAGTAGTATAGGGCTCCCAGAGGAGACTGAAGCTTTCTTT. Its protein is CASSIGLPEETEAFF.

Only one count was recorded for this clone. J is TRBJ2-1 and V is TRBV5-6, with 9 bases identical to TRBD1. Germline V gene lookup returns CDR1 SGHDT and CDR2 YYEEEE. The CDR3 runs to 15 residues. The V segment lost 5 bases and the J segment 1 base; nucleotides outside the gene matches: 4. The CDR3: CASSKTGGSYNEQFF. CDR3 nucleotide sequence: TGTGCCAGCAGTAAGACAGGGGGTTCCTACAATGAGCAGTTCTTC.

This chain joins TRBV28 and TRBJ1-1, with a weak D call TRBD1 (5 bases). The CDR3 is 14 amino acids. Germline CDR1 reads MDHEN; CDR2 reads SYDVKM. The ends were cut back, 6 bases at V and 1 base at J, with 12 bases in the middle. In DNA, the CDR3 is TGTGCCAGCAGACGTAATACAGGGAACACTGAAGCTTTCTTT. As protein: CASRRNTGNTEAFF.

The rearrangement joins TRBV15 to TRBJ2-6, with no clear D. The V gene lost 2 bases and the J gene lost 0 bases, with 14 bases spanning the gap. Germline V gene sequence: CDR1 LNHNV, CDR2 YYDKDF (reference sequence). CDR3 length equals 18 residues. The CDR3 protein is CATSRNYQYLSGANVLTF. In DNA form, the CDR3 reads TGTGCCACCAGCAGAAACTATCAGTACCTCTCTGGGGCCAACGTCCTGACTTTC.

The genes are TRBV6-1 and TRBJ1-2; 8 bases agree with TRBD1. V lost 1 base and J lost 8; bases outside the gene matches: 9. This CDR3 is built from 15 residues. From germline, CDR1 is MNHNS and CDR2 SASEGT. CDR3 residues: CASSEVSRGLEGYTF. The CDR3 bases are TGTGCCAGCAGTGAAGTGAGCAGGGGGCTGGAAGGCTACACCTTC.

The V call is TRBV3-1 (or the pseudogene TRBV3-2), the J call TRBJ1-5; D unresolved. The CDR3 contains 16 residues. Trimming pared 0 bases from V and 0 bases from J, leaving 9 bases between. Germline CDR1 reads LGHDT; CDR2 reads YNNKEL (reference sequence). The CDR3, as DNA: TGTGCCAGCAGCCAAGAGCCACAGTATAGCAATCAGCCCCAGCATTTT. It yields the protein CASSQEPQYSNQPQHF.

The chain joins TRBV5-1 to TRBJ2-1; 11 positions match TRBD2. The CDR3 is 15 residues long. V lost 0 bases to trimming and J lost 9 bases; unmatched junction nucleotides: 5. Germline V gene lookup returns CDR1 SGHRS and CDR2 YFSETQ. CDR3 protein: CASSLGLAGWSEQFF. In DNA, the CDR3 is TGCGCCAGCAGCTTGGGACTAGCGGGGTGGAGTGAGCAGTTCTTC.

This chain connects TRBV7-2 to TRBJ2-7; D uncertain. Germline V gene data show CDR1 as SGHTA and CDR2 as FQGNSA. CDR3 size: 13 residues. V gave up 1 base and J gave up 1 base, with 5 bases separating them. The CDR3 sequence: CASSLDRSYEQYF. CDR3 bases: TGTGCCAGCAGCTTAGACAGATCCTACGAGCAGTACTTC.